The entry below gives a single T cell receptor beta chain sequence along with its context. This clonotype has more than one count but fewer than ten. Which antigen it targets is not known. No qualities accompany the bases; no much larger clone lies one base away. This record comes from a study of yellow fever vaccine responses in identical twins (dated by TCRdb to the late 2010s). The study in broad terms: In the study, vaccine-responding T cell clones were precisely tracked in identical twins. Results the study describes overall, beyond this receptor: According to the authors, in identical twins the way T cells responded to vaccination appeared partly convergent and partly personalized.

For CDR1 and CDR2, the germline V gene lists MNHEY and SVGEGT. Taken from cysteine to phenylalanine, the CDR3 has 17 residues. Only the CDR3 DNA stays, 51 bases, in frame from base 1. From V the trimming removes 4 bases and from J it removes 2 bases, while the gene matches leave 10 bases of the junction unaccounted for. Library creation used RT-PCR. The instrument given in TCRdb is Illumina HiSeq 2500. TCRdb reprocessed the public reads (quality trimming at Q25 with fastp, clone calling with MiXCR) and kept in-frame beta chains. For every CDR3 protein sequence, its rows merge into one entry that carries the most common genes and DNA. The sample records some 1,100 distinct CDR3 sequences, approximately 88% of which are singletons. The ten largest make up roughly a quarter of the sample.

This sample comprised T cells from blood (PBMCs), unsorted or a sorted subset (not recorded which), obtained before or after yellow fever vaccination (not recorded which). Recombination linked TRBV6-2 or TRBV6-3 to TRBJ2-1; the central 8 bases match TRBD1. This receptor was identified in a female donor who received the yellow fever vaccine. The sequenced DNA is TGTGCCAGCAGTTTTCGGACAGGGCCCCCGCCCTACAATGAGCAGTTCTTC. Translated, this gives CASSFRTGPPPYNEQFF.